The 10 T cell receptor beta chains below all came from one sample that was sequenced in a study of patients and donors after allogeneic stem cell transplantation. TCRdb processed the RT-PCR reads anew with MiXCR; each CDR3 protein has one entry. This table holds about 28,000 distinct CDR3 sequences, about 6.8% found once. The sequenced material came from blood, either unsorted or a sorted T cell fraction (not recorded which). The origin of the receptors is a human donor who was either an allogeneic HSCT recipient or a stem cell or donor lymphocyte infusion donor (not recorded which). It is not recorded whose cells these are; they may come from a transplant donor.

This clonotype was found a few times. The chain has TRBV20-1 and TRBJ1-4; D gene ambiguous. This CDR3 region has 11 residues. Germline values: CDR1 DFQATT, CDR2 SNEGSKA (reference sequence). V was shortened by 0 bases and J by 7 bases, with 3 bases between the two germline ends. The CDR3 sequence is CSARDPEKLFF. For the CDR3, the DNA is TGCAGTGCTAGAGATCCTGAAAAACTGTTTTTT.

This clonotype occurred a few times. The V gene is TRBV5-4, the J gene TRBJ1-6; 9 nucleotides align to TRBD1. The junction had 7 bases not matched to a gene; V was cut back by 4 bases and J by 8 bases. Germline lookup yields CDR1 SGHNT and CDR2 YYREEE (reference sequence). CDR3 size: 15 residues. CDR3 protein: CASSQDRGPHSPLHF. The CDR3 nucleotides are TGTGCCAGCAGCCAGGACAGGGGACCCCATTCACCCCTCCACTTT.

This clonotype was counted many times. This chain links TRBV5-1 with TRBJ2-2, with D perhaps matching TRBD2 (5 bases). CDR3 length: 14 amino acids. Germline V CDR1 and CDR2: SGHRS, YFSETQ. Trimming removed 0 bases at V and 5 bases at J, with 8 bases between. CDR3 nucleotide sequence: TGCGCCAGCAGCTTGGCAGCGGTAACCGGGGAGCTGTTTTTT. It codes for CASSLAAVTGELFF.

This clonotype was seen at least ten times. This rearrangement joins TRBV11-2 to TRBJ2-5; 9 bases align to TRBD1. This CDR3 region has 14 residues. With 6 bases clipped from V and 5 bases from J, the junction kept 7 bases outside the gene matches. Per germline, CDR1 SGHAT and CDR2 FQNNGV. CDR3 region: CASRKNRGPETQYF. CDR3 nucleotides: TGTGCCAGCAGAAAGAACAGGGGGCCGGAGACCCAGTACTTC.

This chain joins TRBV5-6 and TRBJ2-7; 8 bases line up with TRBD2. Germline CDR1 is SGHDT and CDR2 is YYEEEE. Trimming at V came to 0 bases and at J to 2 bases, leaving 7 bases not matched to a gene. The CDR3 extends over 16 amino acids. As DNA, the CDR3 is TGTGCCAGCAGCTTGGATGGGTCGGGAGGGCCCTACGAGCAGTACTTC. Encoded protein: CASSLDGSGGPYEQYF.

This clonotype was recorded many times. V and J are TRBV30 and TRBJ2-7; D gene uncertain. Germline V gene sequence: CDR1 GTSNPN, CDR2 SVGIG (reference sequence). Trimming took off 6 bases at V and 5 bases at J, with 14 bases between the two ends. This CDR3 is 12 amino acids long. The chain's CDR3 is CACLLGYHEQYF. CDR3 coding DNA: TGTGCCTGCCTCCTGGGGTACCACGAGCAGTACTTC.

At least ten counts were recorded for this clonotype. The V call is TRBV7-2, the J call TRBJ2-3; D is undetermined. V was trimmed by 3 bases and J by 2 bases, leaving 12 bases between them. This CDR3 has 15 residues. The germline V gene has CDR1 SGHTA and CDR2 FQGNSA. As DNA, the CDR3 is TGTGCCAGCAGCTTGGGGTTGGATCCCACAGATACGCAGTATTTT. Translation gives CASSLGLDPTDTQYF.

This clonotype was detected ten times or more. The chain couples TRBV7-6 to TRBJ1-2; D gene ambiguous. The length of the CDR3 is 13 residues. Germline CDR1 is SGHVS and CDR2 is FNYEAQ. Trimming shortened V by 5 bases and J by 0 bases, and 7 bases separated the two germline ends. CDR3 DNA sequence: TGTGCCAGCAGCCCCGGACCTAACTATGGCTACACCTTC. It specifies CASSPGPNYGYTF.

This clonotype was detected ten times or more. The J gene is TRBJ1-6, the V gene TRBV11-3; D might be TRBD1 (5 bases). The germline V gene has CDR1 SGHNT and CDR2 YENEEA. The CDR3 has 14 amino acids. V was pared by 3 bases and J by 10 bases, with 13 bases between. For the CDR3, the DNA is TGTGCCAGCAGCTTGAAGGGGCCCCGGTCACCCCTCCACTTT. As protein: CASSLKGPRSPLHF.

Note on this clonotype: Just one base apart from a much larger clone, this may be a read error. The rearrangement links TRBV7-3 to TRBJ2-3; 8 bases line up with TRBD1. The CDR3 is made up of 15 amino acids. The germline gives CDR1 SGHTA, CDR2 FQGTGA. The DNA of the CDR3 is TGTGGCAGCAGCTTTCGGGGACAGGTGACAGATACGCAGTATTTT. Encoded protein: CGSSFRGQVTDTQYF.